This TCR beta chain is from a study of identical twins. This CDR3 region has 12 residues. Healthy Caucasians provided all donations. Notes on the study in general: Among beta out-of-frame sequences, excess sharing between twins appeared weaker.

Unique molecular identifiers were present on cDNA, and template switching added a universal primer site. TCRdb re-derived calls from the 5' RACE reads in MiXCR, one entry per CDR3 protein. This sample has 500,000 to 700,000 distinct CDR3 sequences; 7.1% occur once, and the top ten carry 1.6%. For this clonotype: Its specificity is not known. At one boundary the junction diverges from the germline segment, which might be a read error.

These same records also appear under a second study, on yellow fever vaccine responses in identical twins. Turning to that study: The authors reported partly convergent, partly personalized vaccine responses in identical twins.

J is TRBJ2-3 and V is TRBV12-3 or TRBV12-4; 7 positions agree with TRBD2. Sequenced sample: PBMCs. The clonotype originates from a woman between 18 and 30 years old in good health. The DNA of the CDR3 is TGCGGGATCGGGAGCGGGGAATATACGCAGTATTTT. Residues: CGIGSGEYTQYF.